Reported below is one T cell receptor beta chain. This specimen belongs to a study of blood T cell repertoires in COVID-19. Looking at the study overall: From T cells, B-cell-depleted T cells, or PBMCs came the material, which was cDNA or gDNA.

The germline V and J ends were trimmed by 2 bases and 1 base, with 7 bases remaining between them. Germline values: CDR1 SGHVS, CDR2 FQNEAQ. CDR3 length: 14 amino acids. As handled by the study authors: Amplification from reference gene primers served as the basis for estimated nucleated cell counts. TCRdb's table, derived via immunoSEQ multiplex PCR, lists solely in-frame clones and lacks some. Clone size and the V and J calls come from that table; the DNA yielded D and trimming. Among about 120,000 clones listed, approximately 80% were seen once. This chain links TRBV7-8 with TRBJ2-3; D unresolved. The sequence came from a woman aged 45-60 years with acute or convalescent COVID-19. The sequencing sample was made of peripheral blood. The CDR3 nucleotides read TGTGCCAGCAGCTTATTAACGGGCACAGATACGCAGTATTTT. Translated, it gives CASSLLTGTDTQYF.